This TCR beta chain is from a study of T-cell memory formation after mild COVID-19. In the study overall: Clustering of TCRs was largely donor specific.

Study conclusions and caveats: Second-wave clones that peaked on day 37 lacked confirmed SARS-CoV-2 specificity.

Trimming took 3 bases from V and 3 from J, leaving 9 bases between them. Germline values: CDR1 SGDLS, CDR2 YYNGEE. The CDR3 consists of 14 residues. 5'RACE with constant-segment primers yielded barcoded, UMI-tagged TCR alpha and TCR beta cDNA libraries. TCRdb recomputed calls from the 5' RACE reads with MiXCR, one row per CDR3 protein. The table includes some 440,000 distinct CDR3 sequences, about 23% detected once. This clonotype was picked up a small number of times. Antigen unknown. The sequenced material came from PBMCs or a T cell subset sorted from them (not recorded which). The receptor was derived from an adult woman who had mild COVID-19 (a few samples of this study predate the infection). Cell type and time point are not known. The chain uses TRBV9 and TRBJ1-4; D call uncertain. CDR3 bases: TGTGCCAGCAGCGAAGTGGGTCCTAATGAAAAACTGTTTTTT. Protein: CASSEVGPNEKLFF.